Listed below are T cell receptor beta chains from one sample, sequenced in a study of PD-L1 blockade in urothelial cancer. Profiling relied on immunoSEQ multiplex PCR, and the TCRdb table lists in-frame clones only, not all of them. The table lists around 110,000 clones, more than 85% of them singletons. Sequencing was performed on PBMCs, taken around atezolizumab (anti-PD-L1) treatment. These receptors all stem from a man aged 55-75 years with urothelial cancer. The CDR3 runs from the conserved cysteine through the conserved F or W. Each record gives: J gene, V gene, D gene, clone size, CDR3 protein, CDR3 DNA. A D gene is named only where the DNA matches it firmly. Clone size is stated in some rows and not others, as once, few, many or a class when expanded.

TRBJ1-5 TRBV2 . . CASNAMSGYNQPQHF TGTGCCAGCAACGCCATGTCGGGGTACAATCAGCCCCAGCATTTT
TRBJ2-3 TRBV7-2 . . CASSLGAYGTQYF TGTGCCAGCAGCTTAGGAGCTTACGGTACGCAGTATTTT
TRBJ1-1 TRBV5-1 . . CASSLFAGSTRMNTEAFF TGCGCCAGCAGCTTATTTGCGGGTTCAACTAGAATGAACACTGAAGCTTTCTTT
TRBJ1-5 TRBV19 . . CATRDFSNQPQHF TGTGCCACTCGGGACTTTAGCAATCAGCCCCAGCATTTT
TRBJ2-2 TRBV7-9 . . CASSDRVNTGELFF TGTGCCAGCAGCGACCGGGTTAACACCGGGGAGCTGTTTTTT
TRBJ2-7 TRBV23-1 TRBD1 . CASSHLHPHRDRVVEQYF TGCGCCAGCAGTCACCTTCACCCCCACCGGGACAGGGTAGTCGAGCAGTACTTC
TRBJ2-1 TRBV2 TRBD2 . CASSEGLAAYNEQFF TGTGCCAGCAGTGAAGGGCTAGCGGCATACAATGAGCAGTTCTTC
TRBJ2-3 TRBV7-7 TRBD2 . CASSFSGADTQYF TGTGCCAGCAGCTTTAGCGGGGCAGATACGCAGTATTTT
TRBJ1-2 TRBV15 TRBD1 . CATSTEATGGHGYTF TGTGCCACCAGCACTGAGGCTACAGGGGGCCATGGCTACACCTTC
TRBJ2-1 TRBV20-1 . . CSARRGNEQFF TGCAGTGCTAGACGAGGGAATGAGCAGTTCTTC
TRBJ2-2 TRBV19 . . CASSIPGVRTGELFF TGTGCCAGTAGTATACCCGGCGTCAGAACCGGGGAGCTGTTCTTT
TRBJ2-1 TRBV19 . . CASSPTSGLSYNEQFF TGTGCCAGTAGTCCGACAAGCGGGCTCTCCTACAATGAGCAGTTCTTC
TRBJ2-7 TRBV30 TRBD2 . CACRTSGSYEQYF TGTGCCTGCCGGACTAGCGGGAGTTACGAGCAGTACTTC
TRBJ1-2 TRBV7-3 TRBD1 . CASSLGQEGGGYTF TGTGCCAGCAGCTTGGGACAGGAAGGAGGGGGCTACACCTTC
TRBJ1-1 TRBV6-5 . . CASSYSIARGTEAFF TGTGCCAGCAGTTACTCGATCGCCAGGGGCACTGAAGCTTTCTTT
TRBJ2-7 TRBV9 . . CASSVAPQGAYEQYF TGTGCCAGCAGCGTAGCTCCCCAGGGTGCCTACGAGCAGTACTTC
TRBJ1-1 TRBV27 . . CASRTANTEAFF TGTGCCAGTAGGACAGCCAACACTGAAGCTTTCTTT
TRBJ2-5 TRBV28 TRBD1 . CASRRDRVVETQYF TGTGCCAGCAGAAGGGACAGGGTGGTAGAGACCCAGTACTTC
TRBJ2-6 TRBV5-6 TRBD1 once CASSSDRVSLPGANVLTF TGTGCCAGCAGCTCGGACAGGGTGTCCCTCCCTGGGGCCAACGTCCTGACTTTC
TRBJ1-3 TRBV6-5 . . CASSSSGTAANTIYF TGTGCCAGCAGTTCGTCCGGTACAGCGGCAAACACCATATATTTT
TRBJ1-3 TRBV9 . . CASSVDPGNSGNTIYF TGTGCCAGCAGCGTAGATCCGGGTAACTCTGGAAACACCATATATTTT
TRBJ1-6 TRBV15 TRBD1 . CATSRDGDRVVSPLHF TGTGCCACCAGCAGAGATGGGGACAGGGTGGTTTCACCCCTCCACTTT
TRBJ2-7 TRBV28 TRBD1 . CASRRLSSGQWSYEQYF TGTGCCAGCAGGCGCCTAAGTTCGGGACAGTGGTCCTACGAGCAGTACTTC
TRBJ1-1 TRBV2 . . CASKQNTEAFF TGTGCCAGCAAACAGAACACTGAAGCTTTCTTT
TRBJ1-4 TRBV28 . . CASLTGGVSEKLFF TGTGCCAGCCTTACGGGGGGGGTTAGTGAAAAACTGTTTTTT
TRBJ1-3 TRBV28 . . CASRGHGGNTIYF TGTGCCAGCAGGGGACATGGTGGAAACACCATATATTTT
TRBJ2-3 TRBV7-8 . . CASSLVYTDTQYF TGTGCCAGCAGCTTAGTCTACACAGATACGCAGTATTTT
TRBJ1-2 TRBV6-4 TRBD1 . CASSQEPGQGNYGYTF TGTGCCAGCAGTCAAGAGCCGGGACAGGGCAACTATGGCTACACCTTC
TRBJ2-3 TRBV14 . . CASSRGLRSTDTQYF TGTGCCAGCAGCCGCGGACTCCGTAGCACAGATACGCAGTATTTT
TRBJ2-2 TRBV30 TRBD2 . CGVTSGRAGFGELFF TGTGGCGTCACTAGCGGGAGGGCCGGTTTCGGGGAGCTGTTTTTT
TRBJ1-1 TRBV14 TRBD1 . CASSQIIPGQRGAFF TGTGCCAGCAGCCAGATTATACCGGGACAGAGGGGAGCTTTCTTT
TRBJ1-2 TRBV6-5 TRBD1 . CASSPYRDRVLGYTF TGTGCCAGCAGCCCATACCGGGACAGGGTACTTGGCTACACCTTC
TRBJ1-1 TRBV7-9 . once CASSLGGTTEAFF TGTGCCAGCAGCTTAGGGGGGACAACTGAAGCTTTCTTT
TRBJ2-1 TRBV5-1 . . CASSREAGTGNEQFF TGCGCCAGCAGCCGAGAGGCGGGGACGGGCAATGAGCAGTTCTTC
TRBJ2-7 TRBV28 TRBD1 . CASRGAGGSYEQYF TGTGCCAGCAGGGGGGCAGGGGGCTCCTACGAGCAGTACTTC
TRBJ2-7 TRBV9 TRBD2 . CASSEDRGAYEQYF TGTGCCAGCAGCGAGGATCGGGGGGCCTACGAGCAGTACTTC
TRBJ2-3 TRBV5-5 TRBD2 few CASSWTSATTDTQYF TGTGCCAGCAGCTGGACTAGCGCAACCACAGATACGCAGTATTTT
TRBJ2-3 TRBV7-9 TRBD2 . CASSTGRGGTDTQYF TGTGCCAGCAGTACCGGGCGGGGGGGCACAGATACGCAGTATTTT
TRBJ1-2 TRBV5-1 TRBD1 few CASSSPGQGAIGYTF TGCGCCAGCAGCTCCCCGGGACAGGGAGCCATCGGCTACACCTTC
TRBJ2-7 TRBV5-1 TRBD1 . CASLSSPGQGSYEQYF TGCGCCAGCCTATCCAGTCCGGGACAGGGCTCCTACGAGCAGTACTTC
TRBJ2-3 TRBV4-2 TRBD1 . CASSQGGGGDTQYF TGTGCCAGCAGCCAAGGAGGGGGCGGGGATACGCAGTATTTT
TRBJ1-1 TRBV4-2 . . CASSQNREVDTEAFF TGTGCCAGCAGCCAGAACAGGGAAGTCGACACTGAAGCTTTCTTT
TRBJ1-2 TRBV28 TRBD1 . CATLTGQGANYGYTF TGTGCCACCTTAACTGGACAGGGAGCCAACTATGGCTACACCTTC
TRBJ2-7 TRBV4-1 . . CASSPRDRFYEQYF TGCGCCAGCAGCCCGCGCGACAGATTCTACGAGCAGTACTTC
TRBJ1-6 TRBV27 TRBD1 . CASSSVGGANNSPLHF TGTGCCAGCAGTTCAGTAGGGGGCGCGAATAATTCACCCCTCCACTTT
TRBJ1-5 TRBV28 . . CASTLTGEPQHF TGTGCCAGCACTTTGACGGGGGAGCCCCAGCATTTT
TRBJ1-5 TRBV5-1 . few CASSLDGQPQHF TGCGCCAGCAGCTTGGACGGGCAGCCCCAGCATTTT
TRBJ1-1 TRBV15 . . CATSRDTENTEAFF TGTGCCACCAGCAGAGATACAGAGAACACTGAAGCTTTCTTT
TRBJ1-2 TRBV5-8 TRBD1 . CASSSGTDYGYTF TGTGCCAGCAGCTCCGGGACAGATTATGGCTACACCTTC
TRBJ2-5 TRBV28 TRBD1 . CASSLRGSGQGFKTQYF TGTGCCAGCAGTTTAAGAGGCTCGGGACAGGGCTTTAAGACCCAGTACTTC
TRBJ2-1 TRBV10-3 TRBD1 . CAISESGTGYNEQFF TGTGCCATCAGTGAGTCTGGGACAGGGTACAATGAGCAGTTCTTC
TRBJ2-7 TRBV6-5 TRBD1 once CASSYGTGVEQYF TGTGCCAGCAGTTACGGGACAGGGGTGGAGCAGTACTTC
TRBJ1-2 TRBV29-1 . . CSVEEGYTF TGCAGCGTTGAGGAGGGCTACACCTTC